This entry concerns a single T cell receptor beta chain. No cognate antigen has been identified for it. The record has no base qualities; no much larger clone is one base away. These data come from a study of control samples from healthy donors and cancer patients (dated by TCRdb to about 2020). Libraries were constructed by the immunoSEQ multiplex PCR assay. Here the immuneACCESS table is served through TCRdb, limited to in-frame sequences with V and J called. Missing clones are a known gap in these copies; in checked studies unresolved V genes cover under half, and the rest lacks a known reason. For this sample the table gives 60,000 to 75,000 clones, of which around nine tenths were detected only once. The ten top clones hold around 5.1% of the sample. Sequencing was carried out using PBMCs. This clonotype was obtained from a man between 60 and 75 years old with colorectal cancer.

The bases read TGCAGCGTTCGCGGGGACATAGCGGGTAGGGACAATGAGCAGTTCTTC. The encoded protein is CSVRGDIAGRDNEQFF. The chain was built from TRBV29-1 and TRBJ2-1; the D gene is perhaps TRBD2, on 7 matching bases. The germline V gene provides CDR1 SQVTM and CDR2 ANQGSEA. The CDR3, cysteine through phenylalanine, is 16 amino acids long. Only CDR3 DNA is held: 48 bases, read in frame from base 1. Relative to germline, V is 5 bases shorter and J is 5 bases shorter, with 22 bases between their ends.